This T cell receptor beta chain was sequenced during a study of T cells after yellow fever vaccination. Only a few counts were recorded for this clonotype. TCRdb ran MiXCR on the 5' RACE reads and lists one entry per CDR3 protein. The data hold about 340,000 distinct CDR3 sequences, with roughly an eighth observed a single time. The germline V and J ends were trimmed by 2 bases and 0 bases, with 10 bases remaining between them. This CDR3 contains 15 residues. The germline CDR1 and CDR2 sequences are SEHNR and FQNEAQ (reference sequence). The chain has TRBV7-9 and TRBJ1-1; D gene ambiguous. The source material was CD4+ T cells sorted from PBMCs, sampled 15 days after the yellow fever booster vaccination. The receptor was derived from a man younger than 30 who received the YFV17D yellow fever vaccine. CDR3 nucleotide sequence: TGTGCCAGCAGCTTACGGAACAGACTGAACACTGAAGCTTTCTTT. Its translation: CASSLRNRLNTEAFF.